This is a list of T cell receptor beta chains from one sample in a study of radiotherapy plus CTLA-4 blockade in lung cancer. Sequenced by immunoSEQ multiplex PCR; TCRdb stores in-frame clones only, minus some. The table records roughly 120,000 clones, about 80% of them present only once. This sample comprised peripheral blood, obtained from a patient treated with radiotherapy plus ipilimumab. The source of these receptors is a human donor with non-small cell lung cancer that progressed on radiotherapy plus ipilimumab. Some clones in this sample may be carry-over from other donors' samples. Both conserved end residues are part of each CDR3. The order of the fields is CDR3 length, clone size, J gene, V gene, D gene, CDR3 DNA, CDR3 protein. A D gene is named only where the DNA matches it firmly. Rows give clone size only sometimes, using once, few, many, or a class for an expanded clone.

>17|-|TRBJ1-6|TRBV5-1|-
TGCGCCAGCAGCTTAAACAGGGAAGAGGGCTATAATTCACCCCTCCACTTT
CASSLNREEGYNSPLHF
>14|-|TRBJ2-7|TRBV5-4|-
TGTGCCAGCAGCTTGGGTAGGGGGTCGGGAGAGCAGTACTTC
CASSLGRGSGEQYF
>14|-|TRBJ2-7|TRBV19|TRBD1
TGTGCCAGTAGTAGCCGGGACAGGGGGTACGAGCAGTACTTC
CASSSRDRGYEQYF
>14|-|TRBJ2-5|TRBV29-1|TRBD1
TGCAGCGTCTTCACGACAGGGGGCGGAGAGACCCAGTACTTC
CSVFTTGGGETQYF
>12|-|TRBJ1-2|TRBV15|-
TGTGCCACCAGCCGAGAAGGCTATGGCTACACCTTC
CATSREGYGYTF
>14|medium-sized|TRBJ2-3|TRBV10-3|-
TGTGCCATCAGTGGGGTGGGTAGCACAGATACGCAGTATTTT
CAISGVGSTDTQYF
>13|-|TRBJ2-2|TRBV7-3|-
TGTGCCAGCAGCCCCAGGAACACCGGGGAGCTGTTTTTT
CASSPRNTGELFF
>16|-|TRBJ2-1|TRBV7-3|TRBD1
TGTGCCAGCAGCTCAGACAGGGATTTTATGCACAATGAGCAGTTCTTC
CASSSDRDFMHNEQFF
>15|once|TRBJ2-7|TRBV4-2|TRBD1
TGTGCCAGCAGCCAAGCAAGAACAGGGGAGTACGAGCAGTACTTC
CASSQARTGEYEQYF
>14|-|TRBJ2-7|TRBV7-2|-
TGTGCCAGCAGCCAAATGGACAAGGTCTACGAGCAGTACTTC
CASSQMDKVYEQYF
>15|-|TRBJ2-1|TRBV2|TRBD1
TGTGCCAGCAGTGGGGGACAGTCGCGAGATAGTGAGCAGTTCTTC
CASSGGQSRDSEQFF
>13|-|TRBJ1-1|TRBV19|-
TGTGCCAGTAGTATAAGCCTAAACACTGAAGCCTTCTTT
CASSISLNTEAFF
>17|-|TRBJ2-2|TRBV7-3|-
TGTGCCAGCAGCTTAACTGGGAGAGACTCCAGAACCGGGGAGCTGTTTTTT
CASSLTGRDSRTGELFF
>19|-|TRBJ1-4|TRBV27|-
TGTGCCAGCAGTCCCCCCCCCACACGGGCCCCTACGGGTAATGAAAAACTGTTTTTT
CASSPPPTRAPTGNEKLFF
>16|-|TRBJ1-1|TRBV5-6|-
TGTGCCAGCAGCTTGGCACCCAGGTACGCGAACACTGAAGCTTTCTTT
CASSLAPRYANTEAFF
>15|-|TRBJ1-6|TRBV30|TRBD1
TGTGCCTGGAGTACCAGGGGGCAGGGGGGTTCACCCCTCCACTTT
CAWSTRGQGGSPLHF
>15|-|TRBJ2-7|TRBV2|-
TGTGCCAGCAGTTACCAATCGGGGGTTTCCTACGAGCAGTACTTC
CASSYQSGVSYEQYF
>12|-|TRBJ1-5|TRBV30|-
TGTGCCTGGAGTGTACAAGGTCAGCCCCAGCATTTT
CAWSVQGQPQHF
>12|once|TRBJ1-1|TRBV6-1|-
TGTGCCATCAAACGTCAGAACACTGAAGCTTTCTTT
CAIKRQNTEAFF
>15|-|TRBJ2-5|TRBV7-7|-
TGTGCTAGCAGCTGGGGAAACCCCTCGCAAGAGACCCAGTACTTC
CASSWGNPSQETQYF
>13|-|TRBJ1-5|TRBV5-5|-
TGTGCCAGCAGCTTGGCGTGGGGTCAGCCCCAGCATTTT
CASSLAWGQPQHF
>15|-|TRBJ2-7|TRBV7-2|-
TGTGCCAGCAGCTTTAGTTTCGGGGGTTTTTACGAGCAGTACTTC
CASSFSFGGFYEQYF
>14|-|TRBJ2-5|TRBV7-6|TRBD2
TGTGCCAGCAGCTTGGAACTAGCGGAAGAGACCCAGTACTTC
CASSLELAEETQYF
>14|-|TRBJ2-7|TRBV6-1|-
TGTGCCAGCAGTGAACTGGGGGCTCTGGGGGAGCAGTACTTC
CASSELGALGEQYF
>13|-|TRBJ1-2|TRBV10-3|TRBD1
TGTGCCATCTCCCGGACAGGTGAATATGGCTACACCTTC
CAISRTGEYGYTF
>14|-|TRBJ2-5|TRBV29-1|TRBD1
TGCAGCGTTGATCGGTACAGGGGGAAAGAGACCCAGTACTTC
CSVDRYRGKETQYF
>17|once|TRBJ1-6|TRBV14|-
TGTGCCAGCAGCCAAGTTGGGGGGGGCGTTCTTAATTCACCCCTCCACTTT
CASSQVGGGVLNSPLHF
>14|-|TRBJ2-4|TRBV7-2|TRBD1
TGTGCCAGCAGCCGGGACAGCCCCAAAAACATTCAGTACTTC
CASSRDSPKNIQYF
>17|-|TRBJ1-4|TRBV5-1|TRBD1
TGCGCCAGCAGCATCGGACAGGGCTTCTCAACTAATGAAAAACTGTTTTTT
CASSIGQGFSTNEKLFF
>17|-|TRBJ2-1|TRBV12-5|TRBD2
TGTGCTAGTGGTTTGGTCTTGCGCGGGGGGATGTCGGATGAGCAGTTCTTC
CASGLVLRGGMSDEQFF